This record covers a single TCR beta chain. It has no known antigen specificity. Base qualities are not at hand, and no much larger clone is one base apart. Preparation of the library involved the immunoSEQ multiplex PCR assay. The clones in this table, taken by TCRdb from immuneACCESS, are in-frame only. Not every clone is retained; where verified, under half of the shortfall comes from an unresolved V gene, and the cause of the rest is unknown. This sample lists around 35,000 clones; 90% were detected once. The ten largest clonotypes hold around an eighth of the sample. V lost 1 base and J lost 3 bases; the stretch between them is 4 bases long. From the germline V gene, CDR1 is LGHNA and CDR2 is YNFKEQ. From the cysteine through the phenylalanine, the CDR3 covers 13 amino acids. The CDR3 DNA has 39 bases and is translated from base 1. The sample belongs to a study of T cell changes during pregnancy in multiple sclerosis (dated 2019 in TCRdb). For context, the study as a whole: Changes in the T cell repertoire over the course of pregnancy were examined in this study in women with multiple sclerosis.

The V gene is TRBV4-2 and the J gene is TRBJ2-1; no confident D gene assignment can be made. This TCR came from a female donor with multiple sclerosis, enrolled in a pregnancy study. Specimen: CD8+ T cells from peripheral blood mononuclear cells, collected in the first trimester of pregnancy. The CDR3 reads CASSQVVYNEQFF. The DNA reads TGTGCCAGCAGCCAAGTAGTCTACAATGAGCAGTTCTTC.